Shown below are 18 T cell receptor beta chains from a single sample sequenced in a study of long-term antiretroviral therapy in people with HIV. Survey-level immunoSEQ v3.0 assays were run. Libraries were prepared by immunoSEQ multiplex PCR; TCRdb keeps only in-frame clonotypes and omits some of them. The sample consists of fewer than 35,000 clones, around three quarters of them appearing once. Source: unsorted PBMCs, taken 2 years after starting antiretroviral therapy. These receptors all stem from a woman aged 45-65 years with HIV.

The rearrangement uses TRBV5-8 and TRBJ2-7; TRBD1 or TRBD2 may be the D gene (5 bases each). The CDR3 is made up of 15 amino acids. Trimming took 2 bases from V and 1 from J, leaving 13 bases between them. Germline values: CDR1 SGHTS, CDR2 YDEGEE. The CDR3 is CASSFTGTVSYEQYF. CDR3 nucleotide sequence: TGTGCCAGCAGCTTTACCGGGACGGTATCCTACGAGCAGTACTTC.

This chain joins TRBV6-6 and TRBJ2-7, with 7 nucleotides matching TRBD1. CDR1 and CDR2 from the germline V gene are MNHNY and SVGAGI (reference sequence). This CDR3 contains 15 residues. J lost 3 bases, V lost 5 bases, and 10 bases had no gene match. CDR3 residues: CASSQHRGRHYEQYV. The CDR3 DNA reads TGTGCCAGCAGTCAACACAGGGGACGCCACTACGAGCAGTACGTC.

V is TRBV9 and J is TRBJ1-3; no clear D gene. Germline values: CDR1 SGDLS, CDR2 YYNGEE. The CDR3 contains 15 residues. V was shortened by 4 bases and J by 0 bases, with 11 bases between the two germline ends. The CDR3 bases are TGTGCCAGCAGCAGTAGGGAGGGCTCTGGAAACACCATATATTTT. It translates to CASSSREGSGNTIYF.

The CDR3 reads CASSFAGGQETQYF. DNA for the CDR3: TGTGCCAGCAGCTTCGCGGGGGGCCAAGAGACCCAGTACTTC. The chain has TRBV7-2 and TRBJ2-5; 8 bases fit TRBD2. This CDR3 spans 14 amino acids. V shed 3 bases and J 1 base; nucleotides not matched to a gene: 1. CDR1 and CDR2 from the germline V gene are SGHTA and FQGNSA. The full variable domain, its missing parts supplied by reference TRBV7-2 and TRBJ2-5, is GAGVSQSPSNKVTEKGKDVELRCDPISGHTALYWYRQSLGQGLEFLIYFQGNSAPDKSGLPSDRFSAERTGGSVSTLTIQRTQQEDSAVYLCASSFAGGQETQYFGPGTRLLVL.

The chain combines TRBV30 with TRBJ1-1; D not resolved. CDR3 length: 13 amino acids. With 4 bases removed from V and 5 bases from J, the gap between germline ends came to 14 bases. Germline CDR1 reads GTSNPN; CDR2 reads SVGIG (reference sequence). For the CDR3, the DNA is TGTGCCTGGAATAGCGGTTTAACAACTGAAGCTTTCTTT. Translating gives CAWNSGLTTEAFF.

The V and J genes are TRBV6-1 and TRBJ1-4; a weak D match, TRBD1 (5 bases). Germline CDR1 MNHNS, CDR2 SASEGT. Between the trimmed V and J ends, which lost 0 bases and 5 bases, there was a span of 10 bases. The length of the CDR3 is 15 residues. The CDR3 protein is CASSEAGGWNEKLFF. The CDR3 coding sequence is TGTGCCAGCAGTGAAGCGGGGGGTTGGAATGAAAAACTGTTTTTT.

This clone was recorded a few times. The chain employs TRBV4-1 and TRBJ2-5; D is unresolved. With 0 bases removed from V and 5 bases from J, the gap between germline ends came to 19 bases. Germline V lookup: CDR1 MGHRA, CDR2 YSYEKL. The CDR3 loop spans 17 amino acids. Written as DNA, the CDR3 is TGCGCCAGCAGCCAAGAACCACCGACCCCCTTAGGGGAGACCCAGTACTTC. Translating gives CASSQEPPTPLGETQYF.

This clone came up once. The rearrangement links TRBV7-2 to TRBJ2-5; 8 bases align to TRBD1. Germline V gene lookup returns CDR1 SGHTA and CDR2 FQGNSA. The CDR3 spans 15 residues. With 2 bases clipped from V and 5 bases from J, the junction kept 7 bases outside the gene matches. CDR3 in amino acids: CASSLITGGSETQYF. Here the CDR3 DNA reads TGTGCCAGCAGCTTAATAACAGGGGGTTCCGAGACCCAGTACTTC.

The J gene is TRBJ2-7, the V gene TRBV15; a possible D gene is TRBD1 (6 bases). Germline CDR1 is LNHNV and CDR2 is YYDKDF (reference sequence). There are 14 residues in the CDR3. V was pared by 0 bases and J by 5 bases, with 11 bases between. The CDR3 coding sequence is TGTGCCACCAGCAGAGAATACAGGGCCCACGAGCAGTACGTC. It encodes CATSREYRAHEQYV.

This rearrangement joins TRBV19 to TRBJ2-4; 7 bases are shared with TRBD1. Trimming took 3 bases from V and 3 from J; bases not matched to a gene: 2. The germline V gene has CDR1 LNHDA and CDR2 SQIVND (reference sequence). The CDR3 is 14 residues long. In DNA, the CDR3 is TGTGCCAGTAGTATGGGGGACAGCAAAAACATTCAGTACTTC. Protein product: CASSMGDSKNIQYF.

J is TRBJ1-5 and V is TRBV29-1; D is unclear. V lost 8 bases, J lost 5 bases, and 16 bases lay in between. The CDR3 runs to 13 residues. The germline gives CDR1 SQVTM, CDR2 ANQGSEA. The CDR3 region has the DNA TGCAGCATACTCCCGGGCTGGGATCAGCCCCAGCATTTT. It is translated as CSILPGWDQPQHF. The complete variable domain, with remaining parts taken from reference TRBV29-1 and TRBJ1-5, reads SAVISQKPSRDICQRGTSLTIQCQVDSQVTMMFWYRQQPGQSLTLIATANQGSEATYESGFVIDKFPISRPNLTFSTLTVSNMSPEDSSIYLCSILPGWDQPQHFGDGTRLSIL.

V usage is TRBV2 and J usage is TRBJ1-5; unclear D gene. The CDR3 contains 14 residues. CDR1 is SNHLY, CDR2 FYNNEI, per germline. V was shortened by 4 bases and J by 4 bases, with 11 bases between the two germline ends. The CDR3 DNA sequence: TGTGCCAGCAGTGCAAGGGATAAAAATCAGCCCCAGCATTTT. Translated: CASSARDKNQPQHF.

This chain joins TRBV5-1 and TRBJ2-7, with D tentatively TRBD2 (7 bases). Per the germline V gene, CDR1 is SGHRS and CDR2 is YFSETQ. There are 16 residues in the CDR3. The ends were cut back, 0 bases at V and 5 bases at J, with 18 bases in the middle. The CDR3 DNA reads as TGCGCCAGCAGCTTGGAGGGTCGGGCGGGGGCTGACGAGCAGTACTTC. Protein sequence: CASSLEGRAGADEQYF.

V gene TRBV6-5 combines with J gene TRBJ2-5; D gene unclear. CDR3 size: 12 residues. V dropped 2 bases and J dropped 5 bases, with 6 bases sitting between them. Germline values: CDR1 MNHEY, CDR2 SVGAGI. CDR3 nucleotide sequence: TGTGCCAGCAGTTACGATGGGGAGACCCAGTACTTC. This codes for CASSYDGETQYF.

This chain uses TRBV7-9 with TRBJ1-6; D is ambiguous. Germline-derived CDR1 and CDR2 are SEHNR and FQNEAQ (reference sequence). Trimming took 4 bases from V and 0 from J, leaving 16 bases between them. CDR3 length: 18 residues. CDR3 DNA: TGTGCCAGCAGCTCCCCCGGGCCCTCGAGCTCCTATAATTCACCCCTCCACTTT. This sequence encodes CASSSPGPSSSYNSPLHF.

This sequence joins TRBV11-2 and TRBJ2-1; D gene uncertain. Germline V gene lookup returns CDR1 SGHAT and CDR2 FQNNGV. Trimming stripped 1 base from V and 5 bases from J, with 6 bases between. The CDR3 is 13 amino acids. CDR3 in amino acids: CASSLGQHNEQFF. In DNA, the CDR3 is TGTGCCAGCAGCTTAGGTCAACACAATGAGCAGTTCTTC.

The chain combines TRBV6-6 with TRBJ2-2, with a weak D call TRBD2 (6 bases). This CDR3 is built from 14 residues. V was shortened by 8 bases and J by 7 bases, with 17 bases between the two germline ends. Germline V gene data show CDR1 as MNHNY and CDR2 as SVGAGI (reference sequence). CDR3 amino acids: CASGQEGLGGELFF. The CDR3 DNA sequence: TGTGCCAGCGGGCAGGAGGGCCTGGGCGGGGAGCTGTTTTTT.

CDR3 region: CASSPRVAGASYEQYF. The CDR3 coding sequence is TGTGCCAGCAGCCCTCGGGTAGCGGGGGCTTCCTACGAGCAGTACTTC. V usage is TRBV7-6 and J usage is TRBJ2-7; 9 bases fit TRBD2. The CDR3 is 16 residues long. Germline V CDR1 and CDR2: SGHVS, FNYEAQ. The junction had 9 bases not matched to a gene; V was cut back by 5 bases and J by 1 base.